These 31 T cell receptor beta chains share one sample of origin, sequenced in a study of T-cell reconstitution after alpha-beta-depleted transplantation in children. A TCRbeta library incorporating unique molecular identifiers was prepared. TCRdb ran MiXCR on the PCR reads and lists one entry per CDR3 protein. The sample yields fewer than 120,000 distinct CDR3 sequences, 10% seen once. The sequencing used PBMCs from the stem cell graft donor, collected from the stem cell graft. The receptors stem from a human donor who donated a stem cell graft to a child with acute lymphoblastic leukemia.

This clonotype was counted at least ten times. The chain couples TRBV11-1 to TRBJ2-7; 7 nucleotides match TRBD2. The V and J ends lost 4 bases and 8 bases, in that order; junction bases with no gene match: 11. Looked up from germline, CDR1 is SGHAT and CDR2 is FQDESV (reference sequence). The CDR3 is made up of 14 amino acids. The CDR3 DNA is TGTGCCAGCAGCTCAGAGGGAGGGGCCATTCAGCAGTACTTC. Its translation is CASSSEGGAIQQYF.

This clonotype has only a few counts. CDR3 nucleotide sequence: TGCGCCAGCAGCCAGAGGAGGGCTAGCGGGGACAATGAGCAGTTCTTC. It translates to CASSQRRASGDNEQFF. The V call is TRBV5-1, the J call TRBJ2-1; TRBD2 aligns across 9 bases. From germline, CDR1 is SGHRS and CDR2 YFSETQ. Trimming at V came to 4 bases and at J to 5 bases, leaving 10 bases not matched to a gene. This CDR3 is built from 16 residues.

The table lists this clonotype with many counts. This chain's CDR3 is CAISEIFSGVNNEQFF. The DNA for the CDR3 is TGTGCCATCAGTGAGATCTTTAGCGGAGTAAACAATGAGCAGTTCTTC. V gene TRBV10-3 combines with J gene TRBJ2-1, with D perhaps TRBD2 (6 bases). The ends were cut back, 2 bases at V and 5 bases at J, with 16 bases in the middle. This CDR3 has 16 amino acids. From germline, CDR1 is ENHRY and CDR2 SYGVKD.

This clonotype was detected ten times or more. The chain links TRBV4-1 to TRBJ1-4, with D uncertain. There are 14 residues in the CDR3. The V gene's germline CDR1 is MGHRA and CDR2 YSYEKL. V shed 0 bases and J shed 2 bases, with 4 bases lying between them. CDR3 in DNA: TGCGCCAGCAGCCAAGAAGAGACTAATGAAAAACTGTTTTTT. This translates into CASSQEETNEKLFF.

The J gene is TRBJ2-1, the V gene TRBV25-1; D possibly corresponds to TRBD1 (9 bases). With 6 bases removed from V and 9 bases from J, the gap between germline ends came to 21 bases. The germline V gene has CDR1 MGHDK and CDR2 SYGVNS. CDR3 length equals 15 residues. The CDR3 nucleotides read TGTGCCAGCAGCTATGGACAGGGGCGGGAGGTTGAGCAGTTCTTC. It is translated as CASSYGQGREVEQFF.

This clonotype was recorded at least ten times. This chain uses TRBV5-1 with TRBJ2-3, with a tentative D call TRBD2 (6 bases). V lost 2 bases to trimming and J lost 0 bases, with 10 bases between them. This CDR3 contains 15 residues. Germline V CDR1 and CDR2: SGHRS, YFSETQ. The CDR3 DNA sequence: TGCGCCAGCAGCTTCCGGGACTCTAGCACAGATACGCAGTATTTT. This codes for CASSFRDSSTDTQYF.

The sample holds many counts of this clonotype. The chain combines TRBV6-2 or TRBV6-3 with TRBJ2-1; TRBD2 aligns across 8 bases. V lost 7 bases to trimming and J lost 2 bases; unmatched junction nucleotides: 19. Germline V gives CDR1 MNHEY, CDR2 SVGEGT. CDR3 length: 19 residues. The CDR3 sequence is CASIDPAGAFTLTYNEQFF. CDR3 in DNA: TGTGCCAGCATTGACCCAGCGGGAGCTTTTACCCTTACCTACAATGAGCAGTTCTTC.

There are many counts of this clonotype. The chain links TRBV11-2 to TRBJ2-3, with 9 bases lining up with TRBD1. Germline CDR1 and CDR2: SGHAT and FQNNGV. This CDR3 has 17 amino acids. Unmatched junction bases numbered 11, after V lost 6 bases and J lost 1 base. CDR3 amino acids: CASSNFPGQGGTDTQYF. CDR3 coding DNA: TGTGCCAGCAGTAACTTTCCGGGACAGGGCGGCACAGATACGCAGTATTTT.

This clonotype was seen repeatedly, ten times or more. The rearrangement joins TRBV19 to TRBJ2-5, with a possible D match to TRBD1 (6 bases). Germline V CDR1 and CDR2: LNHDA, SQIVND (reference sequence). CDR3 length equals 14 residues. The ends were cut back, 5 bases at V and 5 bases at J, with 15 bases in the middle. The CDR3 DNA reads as TGTGCCAGTAGTGCTTCGACAGGTTCGGAGACCCAGTACTTC. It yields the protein CASSASTGSETQYF.

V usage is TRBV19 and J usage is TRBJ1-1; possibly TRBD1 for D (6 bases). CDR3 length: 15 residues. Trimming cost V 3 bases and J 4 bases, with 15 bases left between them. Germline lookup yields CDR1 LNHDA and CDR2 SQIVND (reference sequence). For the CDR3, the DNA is TGTGCCAGTAGTATCGAGGGGGTCCTGGGCACTGAAGCTTTCTTT. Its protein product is CASSIEGVLGTEAFF. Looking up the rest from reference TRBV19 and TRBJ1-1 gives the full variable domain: DGGITQSPKYLFRKEGQNVTLSCEQNLNHDAMYWYRQDPGQGLRLIYYSQIVNDFQKGDIAEGYSVSREKKESFPLTVTSAQKNPTAFYLCASSIEGVLGTEAFFGQGTRLTVV.

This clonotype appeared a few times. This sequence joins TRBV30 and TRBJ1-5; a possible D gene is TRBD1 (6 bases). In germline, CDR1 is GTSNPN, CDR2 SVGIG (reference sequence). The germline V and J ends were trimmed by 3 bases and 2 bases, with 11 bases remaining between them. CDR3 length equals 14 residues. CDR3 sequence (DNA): TGTGCCTGGAGGACAGGCGGGGGCAATCAGCCCCAGCATTTT. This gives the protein CAWRTGGGNQPQHF.

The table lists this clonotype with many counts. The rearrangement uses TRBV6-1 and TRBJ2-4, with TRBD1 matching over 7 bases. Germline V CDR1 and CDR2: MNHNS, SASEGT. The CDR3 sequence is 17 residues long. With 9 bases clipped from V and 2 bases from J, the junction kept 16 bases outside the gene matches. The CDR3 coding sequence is TGTGCCAGTAATCCTCAAGGGGGCCGCCTAACCAAAAACATTCAGTACTTC. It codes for CASNPQGGRLTKNIQYF.

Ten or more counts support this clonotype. The chain's CDR3 is CASSYSGGALEQFF. The CDR3 coding sequence is TGTGCCAGCAGCTATAGCGGGGGGGCGTTGGAGCAGTTCTTC. The chain has TRBV7-2 and TRBJ2-1, with 11 bases that match TRBD2. The germline V gene encodes CDR1 SGHTA and CDR2 FQGNSA. CDR3 length: 14 amino acids. The ends lost 4 bases at V and 10 bases at J; junction bases unmatched: 6.

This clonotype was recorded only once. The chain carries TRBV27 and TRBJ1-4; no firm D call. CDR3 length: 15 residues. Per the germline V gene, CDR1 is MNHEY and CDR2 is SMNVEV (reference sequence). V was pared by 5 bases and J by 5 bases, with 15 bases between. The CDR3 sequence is CASSPQAIGNEKLFF. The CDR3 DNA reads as TGTGCCAGCAGTCCCCAGGCAATCGGGAATGAAAAACTGTTTTTT.

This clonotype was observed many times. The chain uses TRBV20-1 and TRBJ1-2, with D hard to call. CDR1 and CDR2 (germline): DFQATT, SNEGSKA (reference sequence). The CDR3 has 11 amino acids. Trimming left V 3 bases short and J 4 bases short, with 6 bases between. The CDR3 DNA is TGCAGTGCTAGGTCGGCCTATGGCTACACCTTC. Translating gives CSARSAYGYTF.

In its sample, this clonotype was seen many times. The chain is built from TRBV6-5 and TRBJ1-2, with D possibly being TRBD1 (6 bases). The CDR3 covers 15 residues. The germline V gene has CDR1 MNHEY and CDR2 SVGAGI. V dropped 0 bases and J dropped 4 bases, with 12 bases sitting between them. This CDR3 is CASSYSGGAGYGYTF. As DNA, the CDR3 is TGTGCCAGCAGTTACTCGGGGGGGGCTGGCTATGGCTACACCTTC.

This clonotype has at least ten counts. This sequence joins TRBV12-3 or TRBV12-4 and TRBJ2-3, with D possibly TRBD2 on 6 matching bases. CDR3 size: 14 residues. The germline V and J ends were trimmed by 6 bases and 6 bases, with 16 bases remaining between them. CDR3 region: CASSPGQGGDTQYF. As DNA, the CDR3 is TGTGCCAGCAGCCCCGGGCAGGGAGGCGATACGCAGTATTTT.

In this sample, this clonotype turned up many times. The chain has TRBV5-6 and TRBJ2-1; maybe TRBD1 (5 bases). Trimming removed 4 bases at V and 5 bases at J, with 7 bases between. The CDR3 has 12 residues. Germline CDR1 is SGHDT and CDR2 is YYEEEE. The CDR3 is CASSPRDNEQFF. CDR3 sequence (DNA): TGTGCCAGCAGCCCCAGGGACAATGAGCAGTTCTTC. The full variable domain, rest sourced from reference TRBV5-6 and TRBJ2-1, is DAGVTQSPTHLIKTRGQQVTLRCSPKSGHDTVSWYQQALGQGPQFIFQYYEEEERQRGNFPDRFSGHQFPNYSSELNVNALLLGDSALYLCASSPRDNEQFFGPGTRLTVL.

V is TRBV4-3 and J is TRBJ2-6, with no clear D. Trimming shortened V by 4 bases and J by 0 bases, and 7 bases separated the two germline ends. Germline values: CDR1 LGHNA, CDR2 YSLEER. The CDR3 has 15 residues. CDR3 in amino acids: CASSREYSGANVLTF. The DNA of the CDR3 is TGCGCCAGCAGCCGAGAATACTCTGGGGCCAACGTCCTGACTTTC.

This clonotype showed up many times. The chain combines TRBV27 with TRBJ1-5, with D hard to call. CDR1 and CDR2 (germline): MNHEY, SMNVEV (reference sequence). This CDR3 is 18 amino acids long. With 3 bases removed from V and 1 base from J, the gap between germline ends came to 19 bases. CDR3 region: CASSFRGRGRESNQPQHF. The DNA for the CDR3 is TGTGCCAGCAGTTTCCGAGGGCGCGGGCGGGAGAGCAATCAGCCCCAGCATTTT.

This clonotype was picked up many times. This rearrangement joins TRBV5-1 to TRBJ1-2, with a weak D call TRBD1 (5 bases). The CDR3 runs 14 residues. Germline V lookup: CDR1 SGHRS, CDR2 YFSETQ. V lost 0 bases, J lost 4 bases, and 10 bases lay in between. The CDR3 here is CASSLGQRSYGYTF. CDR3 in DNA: TGCGCCAGCAGCTTGGGACAGAGGAGCTATGGCTACACCTTC. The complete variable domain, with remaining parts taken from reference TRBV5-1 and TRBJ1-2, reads KAGVTQTPRYLIKTRGQQVTLSCSPISGHRSVSWYQQTPGQGLQFLFEYFSETQRNKGNFPGRFSGRQFSNSRSEMNVSTLELGDSALYLCASSLGQRSYGYTFGSGTRLTVV.

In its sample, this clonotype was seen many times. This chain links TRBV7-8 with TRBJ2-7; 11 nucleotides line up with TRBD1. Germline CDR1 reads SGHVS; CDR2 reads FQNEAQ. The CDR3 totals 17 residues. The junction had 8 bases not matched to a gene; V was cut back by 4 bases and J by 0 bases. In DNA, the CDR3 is TGTGCCAGCAGCTCCCTGGACAGGGGGCCGAGCTCCTACGAGCAGTACTTC. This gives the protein CASSSLDRGPSSYEQYF.

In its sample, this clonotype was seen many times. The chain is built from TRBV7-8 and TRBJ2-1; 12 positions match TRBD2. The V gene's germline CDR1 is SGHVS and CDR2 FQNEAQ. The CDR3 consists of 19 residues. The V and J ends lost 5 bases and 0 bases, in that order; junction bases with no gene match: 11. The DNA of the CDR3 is TGTGCCAGCAGCCAAAACGCCCTAGCGGGGGGGAACTCCTACAATGAGCAGTTCTTC. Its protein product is CASSQNALAGGNSYNEQFF.

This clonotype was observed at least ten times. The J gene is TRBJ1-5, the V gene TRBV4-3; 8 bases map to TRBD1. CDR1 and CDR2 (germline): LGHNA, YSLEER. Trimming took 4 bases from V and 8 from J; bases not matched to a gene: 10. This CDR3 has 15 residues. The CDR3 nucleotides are TGCGCCAGCAGCCCCCGGGACAGGCCTGACGAGCCCCAGCATTTT. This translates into CASSPRDRPDEPQHF.

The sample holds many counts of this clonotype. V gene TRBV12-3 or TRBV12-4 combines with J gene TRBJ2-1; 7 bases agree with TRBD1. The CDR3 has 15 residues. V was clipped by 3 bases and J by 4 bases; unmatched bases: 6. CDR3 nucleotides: TGTGCCAGCAGTTTTCGGGACAGCAATTACAATGAGCAGTTCTTC. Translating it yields CASSFRDSNYNEQFF.

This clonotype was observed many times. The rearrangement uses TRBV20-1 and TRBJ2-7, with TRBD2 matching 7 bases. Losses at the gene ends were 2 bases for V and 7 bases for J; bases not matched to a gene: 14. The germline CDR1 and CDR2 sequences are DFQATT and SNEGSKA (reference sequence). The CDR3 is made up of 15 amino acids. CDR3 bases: TGCAGTGCTAGAAATTACGGGGGGTCGATAGAAGAGCAGTACTTC. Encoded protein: CSARNYGGSIEEQYF.

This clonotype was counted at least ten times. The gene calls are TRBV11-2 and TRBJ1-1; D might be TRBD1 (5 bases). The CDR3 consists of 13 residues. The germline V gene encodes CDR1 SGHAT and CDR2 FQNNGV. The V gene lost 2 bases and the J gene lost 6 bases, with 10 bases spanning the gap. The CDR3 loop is CASSLYWGAEAFF. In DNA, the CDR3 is TGTGCCAGCAGCTTATATTGGGGGGCTGAAGCTTTCTTT.

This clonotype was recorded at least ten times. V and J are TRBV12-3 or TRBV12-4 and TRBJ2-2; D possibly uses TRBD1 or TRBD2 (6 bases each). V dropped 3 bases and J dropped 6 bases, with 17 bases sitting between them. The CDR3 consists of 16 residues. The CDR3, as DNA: TGTGCCAGCAGTTTCTACCGGGGGCCAGGGGCCGGGGAGCTGTTTTTT. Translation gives CASSFYRGPGAGELFF.

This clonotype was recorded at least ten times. Written as DNA, the CDR3 is TGCGCCAGCAGCCCGGAGGGGATGTTGATCTATTTT. It yields the protein CASSPEGMLIYF. The gene calls are TRBV5-1 and TRBJ1-3; maybe TRBD1 (5 bases). CDR3 length: 12 amino acids. V lost 4 bases, J lost 16 bases, and 18 bases lay in between. The germline gives CDR1 SGHRS, CDR2 YFSETQ. The full variable domain, rest sourced from reference TRBV5-1 and TRBJ1-3, is KAGVTQTPRYLIKTRGQQVTLSCSPISGHRSVSWYQQTPGQGLQFLFEYFSETQRNKGNFPGRFSGRQFSNSRSEMNVSTLELGDSALYLCASSPEGMLIYFGEGSWLTVV.

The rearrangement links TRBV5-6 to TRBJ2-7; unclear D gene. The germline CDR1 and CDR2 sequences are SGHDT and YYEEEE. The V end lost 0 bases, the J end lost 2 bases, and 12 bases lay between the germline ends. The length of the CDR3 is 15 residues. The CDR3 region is CASSLVRRGAYEQYF. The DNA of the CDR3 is TGTGCCAGCAGCTTGGTTAGACGTGGGGCCTACGAGCAGTACTTC.

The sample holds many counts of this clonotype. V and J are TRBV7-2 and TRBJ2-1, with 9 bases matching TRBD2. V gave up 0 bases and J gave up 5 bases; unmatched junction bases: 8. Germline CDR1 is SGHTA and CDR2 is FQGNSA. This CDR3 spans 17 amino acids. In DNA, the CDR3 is TGTGCCAGCAGCTTAGCTTCCGGGACTAGCTGGAACAATGAGCAGTTCTTC. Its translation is CASSLASGTSWNNEQFF.